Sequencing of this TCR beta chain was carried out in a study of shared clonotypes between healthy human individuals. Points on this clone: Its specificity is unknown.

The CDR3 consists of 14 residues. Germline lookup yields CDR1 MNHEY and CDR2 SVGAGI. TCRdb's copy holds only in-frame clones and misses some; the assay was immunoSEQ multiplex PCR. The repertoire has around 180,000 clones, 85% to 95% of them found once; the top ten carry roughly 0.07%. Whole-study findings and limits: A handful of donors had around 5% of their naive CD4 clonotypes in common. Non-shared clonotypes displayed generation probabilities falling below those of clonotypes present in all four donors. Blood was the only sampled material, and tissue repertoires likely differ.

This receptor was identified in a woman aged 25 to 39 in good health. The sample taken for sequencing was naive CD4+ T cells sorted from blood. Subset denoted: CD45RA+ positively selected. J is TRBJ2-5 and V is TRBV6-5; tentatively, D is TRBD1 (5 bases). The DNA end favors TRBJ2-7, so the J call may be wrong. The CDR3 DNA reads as TGTGCCAGCTCCGAAGGGGCCAATTCCTACGAGCAGTACTTC. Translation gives CASSEGANSYEQYF.